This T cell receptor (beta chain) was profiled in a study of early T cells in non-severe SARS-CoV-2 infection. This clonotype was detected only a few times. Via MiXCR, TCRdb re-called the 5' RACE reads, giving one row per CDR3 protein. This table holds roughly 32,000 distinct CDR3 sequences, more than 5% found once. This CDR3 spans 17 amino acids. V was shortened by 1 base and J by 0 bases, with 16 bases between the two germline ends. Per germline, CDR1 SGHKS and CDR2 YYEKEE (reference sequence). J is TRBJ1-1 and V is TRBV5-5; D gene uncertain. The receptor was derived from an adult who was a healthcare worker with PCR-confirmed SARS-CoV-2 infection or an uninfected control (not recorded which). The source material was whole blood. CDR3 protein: CASSLRTGEIMNTEAFF. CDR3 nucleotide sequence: TGTGCCAGCAGCTTGAGAACCGGGGAGATCATGAACACTGAAGCTTTCTTT.